The 11 T cell receptor beta chains reported below all come from one sample, sequenced in a study of type 1 and type 2 diabetes patients. Genomic DNA was the PCR template. Multiplex PCR with 30 forward and 13 reverse primers amplified the TCR beta CDR3. MiXCR was run by TCRdb on the multiplex PCR reads, yielding one entry per CDR3 protein. The profile covers 250,000 or so distinct CDR3 sequences, with roughly 48% appearing a single time and roughly 13% taken by the ten largest. The sample comprised peripheral blood mononuclear cells (PBMCs). Receptors were obtained from a man aged 18 to 29 with type 2 diabetes.

The V call is TRBV2, the J call TRBJ1-4; 7 bases map to TRBD1. The germline gives CDR1 SNHLY, CDR2 FYNNEI. V lost 6 bases, J lost 5 bases, and 18 bases stayed unmatched. This CDR3 spans 18 amino acids. CDR3 sequence (DNA): TGTGCCAGCAGGGTGGCTTTGGCAGGGGGGCGACACAATGAAAAACTGTTTTTT. This gives the protein CASRVALAGGRHNEKLFF.

J is TRBJ2-1 and V is TRBV6-6; D is ambiguous. This CDR3 region has 12 residues. The ends were cut back, 6 bases at V and 8 bases at J, with 11 bases in the middle. Looked up from germline, CDR1 is MNHNY and CDR2 is SVGAGI (reference sequence). The CDR3 reads CASSSPKDEQFF. CDR3 nucleotides: TGTGCCAGCAGCTCCCCGAAGGATGAGCAGTTCTTC.

The chain recombines TRBV6-5 with TRBJ1-6; D gene unclear. CDR3 length: 15 amino acids. Deletions cut 6 bases from V and 7 bases from J, with 16 bases between. CDR1 MNHEY and CDR2 SVGAGI come from the germline V gene. CDR3 sequence: CASSPTLHRNSPLHF. For the CDR3, the DNA is TGTGCCAGCAGCCCGACCCTACACCGAAATTCACCCCTCCACTTT.

The V and J genes are TRBV10-3 and TRBJ1-6; D call uncertain. V dropped 10 bases and J dropped 5 bases, with 21 bases sitting between them. Germline V lookup: CDR1 ENHRY, CDR2 SYGVKD. This CDR3 is built from 16 residues. CDR3 in DNA: TGTGCCACGGGCCGAGGCGATCCAGCGAATAATTCACCCCTCCACTTT. Encoded protein: CATGRGDPANNSPLHF.

In this sample, this clonotype turned up a few times. The CDR3 DNA sequence: TGTGCCAGTAGTGAATGGACTAGCGGGACTACGGAGCAGTACTTC. The encoded protein is CASSEWTSGTTEQYF. V gene TRBV19 combines with J gene TRBJ2-7; 12 bases align to TRBD2. V was pared by 5 bases and J by 7 bases, with 9 bases of the junction left unmatched. Germline lookup yields CDR1 LNHDA and CDR2 SQIVND (reference sequence). The CDR3 is made up of 15 amino acids. Using reference TRBV19 and TRBJ2-7 for the parts outside the CDR3, the full variable domain is DGGITQSPKYLFRKEGQNVTLSCEQNLNHDAMYWYRQDPGQGLRLIYYSQIVNDFQKGDIAEGYSVSREKKESFPLTVTSAQKNPTAFYLCASSEWTSGTTEQYFGPGTRLTVT.

About this clonotype: The junction does not match germline at one end; this may be a read error. The CDR3 DNA is TGTGCCACCAGCAGAGATGGAAATGCAGGGGAGGTCCACTCAGGCTTC. Its protein product is CATSRDGNAGEVHSGF. The chain has TRBV15 and TRBJ2-1; D tentatively fits TRBD1 or TRBD2 (6 bases each). Germline CDR1 reads LNHNV; CDR2 reads YYDKDF (reference sequence). The CDR3 extends over 16 amino acids.

This clonotype has a handful of counts. The chain links TRBV10-1 to TRBJ2-3, with 8 bases identical to TRBD2. The CDR3 runs to 14 residues. Germline V gives CDR1 WNHNN, CDR2 SYGVQD (reference sequence). After removal of 4 bases from V and 6 bases from J, the junction contained 6 bases not matched to a gene. The CDR3: CASSAGGANDTQYF. The CDR3 DNA reads TGCGCCAGCAGTGCCGGGGGGGCCAATGATACGCAGTATTTT.

This chain links TRBV4-2 with TRBJ2-5; D call uncertain. The V end was cut by 1 base, the J end by 0 bases, with 9 bases between. CDR1 and CDR2 from the germline V gene are LGHNA and YNFKEQ. The CDR3 is 15 amino acids. CDR3 in amino acids: CASSQVVGYQETQYF. The CDR3 DNA is TGTGCCAGCAGCCAAGTAGTGGGGTACCAAGAGACCCAGTACTTC.

The chain links TRBV7-8 to TRBJ1-5; the D is unclear. The germline CDR1 and CDR2 sequences are SGHVS and FQNEAQ. The V end lost 1 base, the J end lost 6 bases, and 7 bases lay between the germline ends. The CDR3 runs 13 residues. CDR3 nucleotides: TGTGCCAGCAGCTTAGATGCGGGTCAGCCCCAGCATTTT. Encoded protein: CASSLDAGQPQHF. Full variable domain (remainder filled in from reference TRBV7-8 and TRBJ1-5): GAGVSQSPRYKVAKRGQDVALRCDPISGHVSLFWYQQALGQGPEFLTYFQNEAQLDKSGLPSDRFFAERPEGSVSTLKIQRTQQEDSAVYLCASSLDAGQPQHFGDGTRLSIL.

The chain has TRBV19 and TRBJ1-5; maybe TRBD1 (5 bases). Germline CDR1 LNHDA, CDR2 SQIVND (reference sequence). This CDR3 is 14 amino acids long. Trimming cost V 3 bases and J 4 bases, with 10 bases left between them. The CDR3 sequence is CASSIGAGNQPQHF. The CDR3 DNA follows: TGTGCCAGTAGTATCGGGGCCGGGAATCAGCCCCAGCATTTT.

This clonotype showed up just a few times. This chain links TRBV12-5 with TRBJ2-7; 7 bases match TRBD1. The V and J ends lost 7 bases and 2 bases, in that order; junction bases with no gene match: 5. The CDR3 sequence is 13 residues long. Germline CDR1 LGHNT, CDR2 FRNRAP. CDR3 sequence reads: CASALDRAYEQYF. CDR3 coding DNA: TGTGCTAGTGCCCTAGACAGGGCCTACGAGCAGTACTTC.